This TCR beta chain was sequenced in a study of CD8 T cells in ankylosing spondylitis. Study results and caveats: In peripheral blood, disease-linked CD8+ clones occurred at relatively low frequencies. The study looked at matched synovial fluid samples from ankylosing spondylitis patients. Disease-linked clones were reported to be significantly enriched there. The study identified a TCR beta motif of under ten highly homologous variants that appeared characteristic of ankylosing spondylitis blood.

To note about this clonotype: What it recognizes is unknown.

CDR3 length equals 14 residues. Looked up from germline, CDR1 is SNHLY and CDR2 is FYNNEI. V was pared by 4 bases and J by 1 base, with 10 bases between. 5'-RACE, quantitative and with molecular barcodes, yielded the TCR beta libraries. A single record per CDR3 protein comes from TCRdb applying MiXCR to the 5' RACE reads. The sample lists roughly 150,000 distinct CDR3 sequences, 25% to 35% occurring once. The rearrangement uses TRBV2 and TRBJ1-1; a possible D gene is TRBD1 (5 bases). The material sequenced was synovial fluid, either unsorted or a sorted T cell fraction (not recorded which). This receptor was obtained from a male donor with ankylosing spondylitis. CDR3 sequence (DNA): TGTGCCAGCAGTGGGGGGTTACAGAACACTGAAGCTTTCTTT. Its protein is CASSGGLQNTEAFF.